This T cell receptor (beta chain) derives from a study of blood T cell repertoires in COVID-19. Overall study: Samples of COVID-19 (acute and convalescent) were obtained from the United States, Italy and Spain.

CDR1 and CDR2 (germline): SNHLY, FYNNEI. The trim removed 5 bases at V and 4 bases at J, leaving 7 bases unmatched. The CDR3 is 15 residues long. Only in-frame clones appear in the TCRdb table, and some are missing; sequencing was by immunoSEQ multiplex PCR. This table has around 130,000 clones, about 83% appearing once. Material: peripheral blood. V is TRBV2 and J is TRBJ2-3; 9 nucleotides agree with TRBD1. The clonotype was recovered from a man aged 60-69 years with acute or convalescent COVID-19. The CDR3 region has the DNA TGTGCCAGCAGTCAGGGACAGGGTGGTTCAGATACGCAGTATTTT. Amino acids: CASSQGQGGSDTQYF.